This record covers a single T cell receptor beta chain. Its matching antigen is unknown. Libraries were prepared by immunoSEQ multiplex PCR; TCRdb keeps only in-frame clonotypes and omits some of them. Found here are 95,000 to 100,000 clones, 70% to 90% of them singletons; the top ten hold 17%. The sample is drawn from a study of identifying expanded T cells in peripheral blood. The CDR3 has 12 residues. From germline, CDR1 is MGHDK and CDR2 SYGVNS. Trimming took 6 bases from V and 0 from J, leaving 5 bases between them. Study results and caveats: About 1.2 clones differed between technical replicates, versus approximately 16 and 19 over time.

Healthy donors had no documented immune events, such as infections, while sampled. The sample consisted of blood. The source of this sequence is a person aged 18 to 70 in good health. The V and J genes are TRBV25-1 and TRBJ1-1, with unresolved D. Here the CDR3 reads CASSNLNTEAFF. The CDR3, as DNA: TGTGCCAGCAGCAACTTGAACACTGAAGCTTTCTTT.